The present TCR beta chain was sequenced within a study of cytomegalovirus exposure and HLA in healthy donors. Findings of the study overall: A missense variant in DCLRE1C was later tied to TCR beta V- and J-gene trimming. Presence/absence analysis assumed near-uniform sequencing depth across donors. According to an earlier analysis, most TCR beta V segments yielded productive rearrangements about 87% or about 30% of the time.

The CDR3 length is 12 residues. V lost 4 bases and J 10 bases, leaving 13 bases between the germline ends. Looked up from germline, CDR1 is MNHEY and CDR2 is SVGAGI. About this clone: The target antigen is unknown.

With 60 Vbeta and 13 Jbeta primers, the PCR was carried out. Here immunoSEQ multiplex PCR was the method, and the copy in TCRdb shows in-frame clones only, minus some. The table records some 200,000 clones, roughly three quarters of them present only once. The rearrangement links TRBV6-5 to TRBJ1-1; D may be TRBD1 (6 bases). The TCR sequence derives from a woman in her forties or fifties in good health and CMV-seronegative. The sequenced sample was PBMCs. The CDR3 sequence: CASSFGGARAFF. DNA for the CDR3: TGTGCCAGCAGTTTCGGGGGGGCCAGAGCTTTCTTT.